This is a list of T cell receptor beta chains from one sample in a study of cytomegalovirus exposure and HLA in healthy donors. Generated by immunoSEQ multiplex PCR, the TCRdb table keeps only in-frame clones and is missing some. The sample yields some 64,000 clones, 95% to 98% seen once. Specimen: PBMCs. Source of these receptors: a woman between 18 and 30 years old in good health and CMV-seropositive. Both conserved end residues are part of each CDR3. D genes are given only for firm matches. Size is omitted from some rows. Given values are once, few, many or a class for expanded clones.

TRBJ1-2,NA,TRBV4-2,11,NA,TGTGCCAGTCAATCTAACTATGGCTACACCTTC,CASQSNYGYTF
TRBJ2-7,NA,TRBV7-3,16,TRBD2,TGTGCCAGCAGCCTCCTAGCGGGAGGCGATTCCTACGAGCAGTACTTC,CASSLLAGGDSYEQYF
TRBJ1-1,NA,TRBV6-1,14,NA,TGTGCCAGCAGGGTCCGGGGGGGGAACACTGAAGCTTTCTTT,CASRVRGGNTEAFF
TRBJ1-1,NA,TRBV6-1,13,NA,TGTGCCAGCAGTCTTGGGGAGGACACTGAAGCTTTCTTT,CASSLGEDTEAFF
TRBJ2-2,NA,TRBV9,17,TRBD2,TGTGCCAGCAGCGCGGGGGCTAGCGGGAGGGCCACCGGGGAGCTGTTTTTT,CASSAGASGRATGELFF
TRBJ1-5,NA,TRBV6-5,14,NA,TGTGCCAGCAGTGTCGGGACAATTGATCAGCCCCAGCATTTT,CASSVGTIDQPQHF
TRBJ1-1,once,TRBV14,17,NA,TGTGCCAGCAGCCAAGTTGGGGCCGGACGGATGAACACTGAAGCTTTCTTT,CASSQVGAGRMNTEAFF
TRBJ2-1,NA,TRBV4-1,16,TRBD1,TGCGCCAGCAGCCCCCGTCCCGGGACAGGGGGCAATGAGCAGTTCTTC,CASSPRPGTGGNEQFF
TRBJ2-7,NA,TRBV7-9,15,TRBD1,TGTGCCAGCAGCCCCGACAGGGGGAACCCCTACGAGCAGTACTTC,CASSPDRGNPYEQYF
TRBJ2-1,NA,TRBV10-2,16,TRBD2,TGCGCCAGCAGTGCACTAGCGGGAGGATCCTACAATGAGCAGTTCTTC,CASSALAGGSYNEQFF
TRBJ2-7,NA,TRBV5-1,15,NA,TGCGCCAGCAGCTTGGCACCCCGGGATTCCTACGAGCAGTACTTC,CASSLAPRDSYEQYF
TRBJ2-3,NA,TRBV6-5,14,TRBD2,TGTGCCAGCTCTGCTAGCGGGAGCACAGATACGCAGTATTTT,CASSASGSTDTQYF
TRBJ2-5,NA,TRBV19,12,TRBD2,TGTGCCAGTAGCGGGAGGCAAGAGACCCAGTACTTC,CASSGRQETQYF
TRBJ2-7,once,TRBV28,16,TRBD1,TGTGCCAGCAGTTTATCACCCCGGGACAGATCCTACGAGCAGTACTTC,CASSLSPRDRSYEQYF
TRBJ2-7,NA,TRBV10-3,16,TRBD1,TGTGCCATCAGAAGCCGGGACAGGGGGGTCTCCTACGAGCAGTACTTC,CAIRSRDRGVSYEQYF
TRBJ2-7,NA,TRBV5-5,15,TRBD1,TGTGCCAGCAGCTGGGACAGGGGGCTGGGATACGAGCAGTACTTC,CASSWDRGLGYEQYF
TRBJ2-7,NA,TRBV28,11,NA,TGTGCCAGCAGTGTTCTCGACGAGCAGTACTTC,CASSVLDEQYF